This TCR beta chain was captured in a study of T-cell reconstitution after alpha-beta-depleted transplantation in children. Study-wide points: It was surviving recipient T cells and thymic progenitors that gave some patients high TCRbeta diversity at day 60. By about two months after transplant, alpha-beta T cells reportedly arose from several hundred graft clones that had expanded. Diversity and T-cell counts at one year after transplant derived mostly from new T cells.

This CDR3 has 14 amino acids. The V gene lost 1 base and the J gene lost 2 bases, with 10 bases spanning the gap. Germline V gene lookup returns CDR1 DFQATT and CDR2 SNEGSKA (reference sequence). Using unique molecular identifiers, the investigators prepared the TCRbeta library. TCRdb fed the PCR reads into MiXCR, producing one record per CDR3 protein. The sample yields under 450,000 distinct CDR3 sequences, 15% to 20% seen once. This clonotype was seen more than once but under ten times. Its antigen is undetermined. The chain couples TRBV20-1 to TRBJ2-3; D not certain. This sample comprised PBMCs, mostly from graft donor cells, obtained 360 days after TCRalphabeta/CD19-depleted stem cell transplant. This receptor was identified in a boy younger than two who had a stem cell transplant for Wiskott-Aldrich syndrome, so the T cells may come from the graft donor. The CDR3 spells CSARGGDDTDTQYF. The DNA of the CDR3 is TGCAGTGCTAGAGGAGGTGATGACACAGATACGCAGTATTTT.